This entry lists 26 T cell receptor beta chains sequenced from one sample in a study of cytomegalovirus exposure and HLA in healthy donors. Primers: 60 Vbeta forward and 13 Jbeta reverse. The data were produced by immunoSEQ multiplex PCR, yet TCRdb's version contains in-frame clones alone and is incomplete. The sample shows about 160,000 clones, roughly 80% of them seen only once. Material: PBMCs. These receptors were collected from a male donor in good health and CMV-seropositive.

The CDR3 is CAISGTSGAYEQYF. DNA of the CDR3: TGTGCCATCAGTGGGACTAGCGGGGCCTACGAGCAGTACTTC. J is TRBJ2-7 and V is TRBV10-3; 12 bases map to TRBD2. The CDR3 consists of 14 residues. With V trimmed by 4 bases and J by 2 bases, 0 bases remained unmatched. CDR1 is ENHRY, CDR2 SYGVKD, per germline.

The gene calls are TRBV27 and TRBJ2-2; D remains unclear. Trimming left V 0 bases short and J 0 bases short, with 11 bases between. Germline V gene lookup returns CDR1 MNHEY and CDR2 SMNVEV (reference sequence). The CDR3 has 17 residues. The DNA for the CDR3 is TGTGCCAGCAGTTTATCGGGTGGGCGTGCGAACACCGGGGAGCTGTTTTTT. Its protein product is CASSLSGGRANTGELFF.

The chain has TRBV27 and TRBJ2-1, with 10 bases that match TRBD2. V lost 4 bases and J lost 5; bases outside the gene matches: 8. Per the germline V gene, CDR1 is MNHEY and CDR2 is SMNVEV (reference sequence). This CDR3 contains 16 residues. This CDR3 is CASSSIAGGHDNEQFF. The CDR3 bases are TGTGCCAGCAGTTCGATAGCGGGAGGTCATGACAATGAGCAGTTCTTC.

This sequence joins TRBV27 and TRBJ2-1; 11 nucleotides match TRBD2. The CDR3 runs to 18 residues. The V gene's germline CDR1 is MNHEY and CDR2 SMNVEV (reference sequence). With V trimmed by 3 bases and J by 4 bases, 11 bases remained unmatched. DNA for the CDR3: TGTGCCAGCAGTTTTACGGGAGTAGCGGGGGGGTTATACAATGAGCAGTTCTTC. It is translated as CASSFTGVAGGLYNEQFF.

This chain uses TRBV7-6 with TRBJ2-7, with a tentative D call TRBD1 (6 bases). Germline loops: CDR1 SGHVS, CDR2 FNYEAQ. Trimming left V 5 bases short and J 1 base short, with 12 bases between. The length of the CDR3 is 14 residues. The CDR3 sequence: CASSLTDRSYEQYF. The CDR3 DNA sequence: TGTGCCAGCAGCCTAACGGACAGATCCTACGAGCAGTACTTC.

The rearrangement joins TRBV7-2 to TRBJ1-5, with 8 bases aligning to TRBD1. The V and J ends lost 5 bases and 2 bases, in that order; junction bases with no gene match: 5. There are 15 residues in the CDR3. Germline values: CDR1 SGHTA, CDR2 FQGNSA. CDR3 DNA sequence: TGTGCCAGCAGCCTGACAGGGGTTGGCAATCAGCCCCAGCATTTT. Translated: CASSLTGVGNQPQHF.

This chain uses TRBV9 with TRBJ2-5; 9 nucleotides line up with TRBD1. The DNA matches TRBJ2-7 better at its end, which makes the J call doubtful. This CDR3 has 15 amino acids. The germline CDR1 and CDR2 sequences are SGDLS and YYNGEE. Here the CDR3 reads CASSADRGATYEQYF. The CDR3 DNA reads TGTGCCAGCAGCGCAGACAGGGGGGCTACCTACGAGCAGTACTTC.

V is TRBV7-9 and J is TRBJ2-7; 9 nucleotides align to TRBD2. Germline CDR1 SEHNR, CDR2 FQNEAQ (reference sequence). The CDR3 spans 15 residues. V lost 1 base to trimming and J lost 2 bases; unmatched junction nucleotides: 3. CDR3 sequence: CASSLVSGRTYEQYF. CDR3 in DNA: TGTGCCAGCAGCTTAGTGAGCGGGAGGACCTACGAGCAGTACTTC.

The chain carries TRBV6-5 and TRBJ2-7; no firm D call. The germline gives CDR1 MNHEY, CDR2 SVGAGI. This CDR3 has 13 residues. V lost 8 bases, J lost 2 bases, and 13 bases lay in between. The CDR3 protein is CASRRGPTYEQYF. CDR3 DNA sequence: TGTGCCAGCCGCCGCGGCCCCACCTACGAGCAGTACTTC.

J is TRBJ1-1 and V is TRBV6-5; no clear D gene. In germline, CDR1 is MNHEY, CDR2 SVGAGI. The CDR3 length is 13 residues. Trimming cost V 2 bases and J 4 bases, with 8 bases left between them. As DNA, the CDR3 is TGTGCCAGCAGTTACGAGCGTGGCACTGAAGCTTTCTTT. Encoded protein: CASSYERGTEAFF.

The chain combines TRBV7-7 with TRBJ2-1; TRBD2 matches 9 bases. The CDR3 is 17 amino acids. V was clipped by 5 bases and J by 4 bases; unmatched bases: 12. Germline loops: CDR1 SSHAT, CDR2 FNYEAQ (reference sequence). As DNA, the CDR3 is TGTGCCAGCAGCCCCGTCTTAGCGGGGGCCGCTTACAATGAGCAGTTCTTC. This sequence encodes CASSPVLAGAAYNEQFF.

V and J are TRBV7-2 and TRBJ1-2, with D unclear. Germline CDR1 SGHTA, CDR2 FQGNSA. The CDR3 extends over 14 amino acids. The ends were cut back, 5 bases at V and 7 bases at J, with 17 bases in the middle. CDR3 amino acids: CASSPREGVGGYTF. In DNA form, the CDR3 reads TGTGCCAGCAGCCCCCGAGAGGGAGTGGGTGGCTACACCTTC.

The V call is TRBV6-5, the J call TRBJ2-7; no clear D. V was shortened by 0 bases and J by 4 bases, with 16 bases between the two germline ends. Germline V CDR1 and CDR2: MNHEY, SVGAGI. The CDR3 spans 16 residues. The CDR3 DNA reads TGTGCCAGCAGTTACTCGCGTCCTTCTTTGTTTTACGAGCAGTACTTC. It translates to CASSYSRPSLFYEQYF.

V gene TRBV5-1 combines with J gene TRBJ2-7, with D perhaps TRBD1 (5 bases). Trimming cost V 4 bases and J 4 bases, with 18 bases left between them. This CDR3 has 15 residues. Germline lookup yields CDR1 SGHRS and CDR2 YFSETQ. As DNA, the CDR3 is TGCGCCAGCAGCGGTTCTGCAGGGTCACTATACGAGCAGTACTTC. As protein: CASSGSAGSLYEQYF.

The chain carries TRBV9 and TRBJ1-6; 7 bases agree with TRBD1. The trim removed 4 bases at V and 5 bases at J, leaving 9 bases unmatched. From germline, CDR1 is SGDLS and CDR2 YYNGEE. The CDR3 is made up of 16 amino acids. The CDR3 DNA follows: TGTGCCAGCAGCATGTTGGGACAGCCCGATAATTCACCCCTCCACTTT. The encoded protein is CASSMLGQPDNSPLHF.

This rearrangement joins TRBV7-9 to TRBJ2-5; D possibly corresponds to TRBD1 (7 bases). The germline V and J ends were trimmed by 0 bases and 2 bases, with 13 bases remaining between them. CDR1 SEHNR and CDR2 FQNEAQ come from the germline V gene (reference sequence). This CDR3 comprises 16 residues. In DNA form, the CDR3 reads TGTGCCAGCAGCTTAGCGGGACTCAGGGGGCAAGAGACCCAGTACTTC. As protein: CASSLAGLRGQETQYF.

The chain carries TRBV6-4 and TRBJ2-1; D is uncertain. The V end lost 6 bases, the J end lost 2 bases, and 14 bases lay between the germline ends. CDR3 length equals 15 residues. CDR1 MRHNA and CDR2 SNTAGT come from the germline V gene. CDR3 sequence: CASSPEAATYNEQFF. CDR3 nucleotide sequence: TGTGCCAGCAGCCCTGAGGCGGCCACCTACAATGAGCAGTTCTTC.

This clone has only one observation. One junction end does not reproduce the germline sequence, and a read error may be involved. The rearrangement uses TRBV5-1 and TRBJ2-6; possible D gene TRBD1, 5 bases. Germline lookup yields CDR1 SGHRS and CDR2 YFSETQ. CDR3 length: 15 residues. CDR3 amino acids: CASSFGSSGANGLTF. For the CDR3, the DNA is TGCGCCAGCAGCTTCGGCAGTTCTGGGGCCAACGGCCTGACTTTC.

This chain uses TRBV30 with TRBJ1-3; 7 nucleotides align to TRBD1. Germline V gene lookup returns CDR1 GTSNPN and CDR2 SVGIG (reference sequence). This CDR3 region has 15 residues. Here the CDR3 reads CAQTFTTGSGNTIYF. CDR3 DNA sequence: TGTGCGCAGACGTTTACGACAGGGTCTGGAAACACCATATATTTT.

This chain uses TRBV7-9 with TRBJ2-7, with D hard to call. CDR3 size: 12 residues. Germline V lookup: CDR1 SEHNR, CDR2 FQNEAQ (reference sequence). Trimming stripped 3 bases from V and 3 bases from J, with 6 bases between. CDR3 sequence: CASSLAVYEQYF. As DNA, the CDR3 is TGTGCCAGCAGCTTGGCCGTCTACGAGCAGTACTTC.

The V call is TRBV6-5, the J call TRBJ1-1; TRBD1 is a possible D gene (6 bases). CDR3 length: 15 amino acids. V lost 4 bases and J lost 0, with 12 bases in between. Germline V gives CDR1 MNHEY, CDR2 SVGAGI. The CDR3 reads CASSSGDTMNTEAFF. The CDR3 nucleotides read TGTGCCAGCAGTTCCGGGGACACCATGAACACTGAAGCTTTCTTT.

The chain is built from TRBV29-1 and TRBJ2-7, with 10 bases that match TRBD2. The V segment lost 7 bases and the J segment 6 bases; nucleotides outside the gene matches: 6. The CDR3 runs 12 residues. Germline V gene data show CDR1 as SQVTM and CDR2 as ANQGSEA. CDR3: CSGVAGGGEQYF. The CDR3 DNA is TGCAGCGGGGTAGCGGGAGGCGGCGAGCAGTACTTC.

CDR3 loop: CASSPGGGSPYEQYF. DNA of the CDR3: TGTGCCAGCAGTCCTGGGGGAGGGAGCCCCTACGAGCAGTACTTC. This sequence joins TRBV25-1 and TRBJ2-5; 7 nucleotides agree with TRBD2. Near its end, the DNA agrees better with TRBJ2-7, so the J call may be wrong. The V gene's germline CDR1 is MGHDK and CDR2 SYGVNS. This CDR3 spans 15 amino acids.

This sequence joins TRBV11-3 and TRBJ2-5, with 8 bases that match TRBD1. The length of the CDR3 is 15 residues. V lost 1 base to trimming and J lost 4 bases; unmatched junction nucleotides: 5. Germline CDR1 SGHNT, CDR2 YENEEA. For the CDR3, the DNA is TGTGCCAGCAGCTTAGGAGACAGGGGTCGAGAGACCCAGTACTTC. It yields the protein CASSLGDRGRETQYF.

CDR3 loop: CASSSPGQGTDGYTF. The CDR3 nucleotides read TGTGCCAGCAGCTCCCCGGGACAGGGAACAGATGGCTACACCTTC. The chain joins TRBV6-5 to TRBJ1-2, with 9 bases fitting TRBD1. The CDR3 runs 15 residues. The germline V gene encodes CDR1 MNHEY and CDR2 SVGAGI. V trimming: 6 bases; J trimming: 6 bases; junction bases outside the gene matches: 11.

The chain couples TRBV5-1 to TRBJ2-5; perhaps TRBD1 as D (7 bases). CDR3 length: 15 amino acids. The V gene lost 1 base and the J gene lost 5 bases, with 15 bases spanning the gap. The germline V gene has CDR1 SGHRS and CDR2 YFSETQ. The CDR3 protein is CASSLLSSGGETQYF. The CDR3 nucleotides are TGCGCCAGCAGCTTGCTATCTTCAGGGGGGGAGACCCAGTACTTC.